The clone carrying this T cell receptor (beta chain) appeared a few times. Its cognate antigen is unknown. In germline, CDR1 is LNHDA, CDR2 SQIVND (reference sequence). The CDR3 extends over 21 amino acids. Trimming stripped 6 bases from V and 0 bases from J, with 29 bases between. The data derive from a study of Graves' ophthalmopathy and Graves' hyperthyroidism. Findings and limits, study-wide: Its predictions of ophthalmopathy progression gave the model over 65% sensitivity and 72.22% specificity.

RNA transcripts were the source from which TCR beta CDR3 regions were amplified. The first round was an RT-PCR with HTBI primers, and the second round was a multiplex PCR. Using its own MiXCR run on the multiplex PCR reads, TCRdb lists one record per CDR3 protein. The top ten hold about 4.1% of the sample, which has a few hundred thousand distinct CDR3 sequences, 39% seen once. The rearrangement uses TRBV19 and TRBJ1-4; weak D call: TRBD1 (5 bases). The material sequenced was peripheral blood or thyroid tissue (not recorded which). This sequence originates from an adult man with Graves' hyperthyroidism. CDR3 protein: CASREARGDRPYYATNEKLFF. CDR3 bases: TGTGCCAGTAGGGAAGCCCGGGGAGACAGACCATACTATGCAACTAATGAAAAACTGTTTTTT.